This TCR beta chain emerged from a study of cytotoxic CD8 clonotypes in ibrutinib-treated CLL. V dropped 5 bases and J dropped 5; count of bases not matched to a gene: 8. CDR1 and CDR2 from the germline V gene are SQVTM and ANQGSEA. The CDR3 is 14 amino acids. Assay used: immunoSEQ multiplex PCR; TCRdb lists only in-frame clones, some missing. The repertoire includes a few hundred thousand clones, roughly 70% of them detected once, and roughly 15% sits in the top ten. This rearrangement joins TRBV29-1 to TRBJ2-3; 9 bases agree with TRBD1. Sequences were derived from PBMCs, sampled after 24 months of ibrutinib treatment. The sequence was obtained from a human donor with chronic lymphocytic leukemia. Written as DNA, the CDR3 is TGCAGCGTTAGGGACAGGGTTGGGGGAGATACGCAGTATTTT. Its protein is CSVRDRVGGDTQYF.